Listed here is a single TCR beta chain. The antigen this receptor binds is unknown. No quality values exist for individual bases; no much larger clone is one base distant. These data belong to a study of CD8+ T cells in alopecia areata listed by TCRdb under 2018. Looking at the study overall: Treated patients were enrolled in an open-label pilot trial of oral tofacitinib, 5 to 10 mg twice daily, for moderate-to-severe alopecia areata. Tofacitinib was given for 6 to 18 months, followed by 6 months of follow-up off drug to assess delayed response and recurrence. For the treated patients, the SALT score, which quantifies what percentage of scalp surface area is affected, served as the measure of disease severity. To study T cell clonal expansion in alopecia areata, the researchers applied high-throughput TCRbeta sequencing to both the C3H/HeJ mouse model and human patients. Human TCRbeta sequencing covered scalp tissue and sorted CD4+ and CD8+ peripheral blood T cells from patchy and totalis/universalis alopecia areata patients and healthy controls. Tofacitinib-treated patients had biopsies at baseline and at 4 and 24 weeks of treatment, with a later scalp biopsy in several patients. Scalp clonality was compared among normal scalp (n=4), patchy alopecia areata scalp (n=8), and alopecia totalis/universalis scalp (n=8). RNA came from the PAXgene miRNA kit for fixed scalp, the miRNeasy kit for PBMCs, and the RNeasy kit for mouse skin. TCRbeta CDR3 regions were amplified by immunoSEQ multiplex PCR using 35 Vbeta forward and 13 Jbeta reverse primers. Summary of the overall study and its limitations: Many expanded lesional clones were found to persist in scalp and blood during tofacitinib treatment, and relapse after treatment cessation may be partly explained by this persistence. Unlike mouse skin, where gammadelta T cells dominate, normal human skin contains resident alphabeta T cells that get sequenced too, which complicates analysis of the scalp TCR repertoire. TCR sequences shared between patients were less clear than in mice, possibly partly because of HLA diversity in the patient population. With tofacitinib, both scalp clonality and the number of expanded CD8+ clones among the top 100 scalp clones went down significantly. Because the treated cohort was small and included a single nonresponder, larger studies are needed to assess links between baseline CD8+ expansion and response. Compared with normal scalp, lesional scalp had higher clonality and more expanded CD8+ clones, particularly in alopecia totalis/universalis, a pattern that suggests antigenic drive.

According to the study, the label for this sample's time point signals: less than 30 weeks on oral tofacitinib. The label giving this sample's treatment or condition can be read as: oral pan-JAK inhibitor, 5-10 mg twice daily. From alopecia areata patients, peripheral blood was collected along with lesional scalp punch biopsies. PBMCs were separated by density centrifugation and stained for CD3, CD4 and CD8, after which CD4+ and CD8+ T cells were sorted on a FACSAria. The CDR3 has 14 amino acids, counting the end cysteine and phenylalanine. Solely the CDR3 DNA is kept, with 42 bases framed from the first base. The junction shows trimming of 0 bases on V and 4 bases on J, plus 8 bases between the germline ends. As encoded in the germline V gene, CDR1 is SGDLS while CDR2 is YYNGEE. Libraries were prepared through the immunoSEQ multiplex PCR assay. RNA was extracted from all samples and reverse transcribed into cDNA as template for TCR sequencing. First-strand cDNA was synthesized with SuperScript III using a 2:1 mix of oligo-dT and random hexamers. Amplification bias was assessed with a synthetic immune receptor repertoire, and residual bias was removed computationally. As for the original processing: Raw reads were preprocessed to remove errors, and CDR3 was defined by IMGT conventions from the conserved cysteine to phenylalanine. To get clonality, Shannon entropy was normalized by log2 of the number of productive unique TCRs and the result was subtracted from 1. Whether scalp clones were CD4 or CD8 was inferred by matching scalp TCRbeta sequences against CD4 and CD8 repertoires sorted from blood. TCRdb provides this immuneACCESS table in a form limited to in-frame rearrangements. Some clones are lacking; in checked studies, under half of them reflect an unresolved V gene, and why the rest are absent is not known. V, J and clone size were drawn from that table, and D and trimming were deduced from the DNA. The sample table records 190,000 or so clones; about 60% of these occur just once. The top ten clonotypes cover roughly 12% of the sample.

The source of this sequence is a human donor with alopecia areata. The starting material was CD8+ T cells sorted from blood, obtained at week 24, from a patient treated with tofacitinib. The sequence links TRBV9 to TRBJ1-5, with the D gene not clear enough to name. The DNA reads as follows: TGTGCCAGCAGCGTAGACGGTGGGAATCAGCCCCAGCATTTT. Its product reads: CASSVDGGNQPQHF.